This is a list of T cell receptor beta chains from one sample in a study of T cells in Graves' hyperthyroidism and ophthalmopathy. TCRdb itself ran the multiplex PCR reads through MiXCR, one entry per CDR3 protein. The sample yields nearly 600,000 distinct CDR3 sequences, more than 13% seen once. Sequenced sample: blood. The origin of the receptors is a woman aged 18-30 years with Graves' ophthalmopathy. The CDR3 runs from the conserved cysteine through the conserved F or W. Fields, in order: CDR3 length, clone size, J gene, D gene, V gene, CDR3 DNA, CDR3 protein. D genes are given only for firm matches. The size entry is marked missing in some rows and otherwise reads once, few, many or a size class.

12,-,TRBJ1-1,-,TRBV7-9,TGTGCCAGCAGCCCCGGGGCCATTGAAGCTTTCTTT,CASSPGAIEAFF
21,many,TRBJ2-1,TRBD2,TRBV28,TGTGCCAGCAGTTTAACGGAGCTAGGGCGACTAGCGGGAATAGGCTTCAATGAGCAGTTCTTC,CASSLTELGRLAGIGFNEQFF
15,-,TRBJ2-2,TRBD2,TRBV14,TGTGCCAGCAGCCAAGGCGGGAGAAGGGGCGGGGAGCTGTTTTTT,CASSQGGRRGGELFF
13,-,TRBJ2-7,-,TRBV29-1,TGCAGCGTTGGGTCCGGGACAATCATCGAGCAGTACTTC,CSVGSGTIIEQYF
15,many,TRBJ2-1,-,TRBV3-1,TGTGCCACCAGAACCACTGGGGGGAGGAGGGATGAGCAGTTCTTC,CATRTTGGRRDEQFF
13,many,TRBJ1-1,-,TRBV3-1,TGTGCCAGCAGCCCGGACTTGAACACTGAAGCTTTCTTT,CASSPDLNTEAFF
16,-,TRBJ2-7,-,TRBV18,TGTGCCAGCTCACCACCGCCTTATACTTTCGCTTACGAGCAGTACTTC,CASSPPPYTFAYEQYF
17,few,TRBJ1-4,TRBD1,TRBV5-4,TGTGCCAGCAGCCCCCGCGGCAGGGGGGCAACTAATGAAAAACTGTTTTTT,CASSPRGRGATNEKLFF
19,-,TRBJ2-3,TRBD2,TRBV28,TGTGCCAGCTCACCACGACTAGCGGGAGGATATCCTAGCACAGATACGCAGTATTTT,CASSPRLAGGYPSTDTQYF
13,few,TRBJ2-2,-,TRBV11-1,TGTGCCAGCAGCCGTGACAGTACCGGGGAGCTGTTTTTT,CASSRDSTGELFF
18,many,TRBJ2-1,-,TRBV11-2,TGTGCCAGCAGCTCAGGGCCCGGTGGTGGTGAGTCCTACAATGAGCAGTTCTTC,CASSSGPGGGESYNEQFF
16,once,TRBJ1-1,TRBD1,TRBV5-1,TGCGCCAGCAGACAGAGACAGGGGGCAAGGAGCACTGAAGCTTTCTTT,CASRQRQGARSTEAFF
13,many,TRBJ2-7,-,TRBV10-3,TGTGCCATCAATACGGACAGCTCCTACGAGCAGTACTTC,CAINTDSSYEQYF
15,-,TRBJ2-7,-,TRBV24-1,TGTGCCACCAGTGATCGTCAAAGGAACTCCTACGAGCAGTACTTC,CATSDRQRNSYEQYF
12,-,TRBJ2-2,-,TRBV6-2/TRBV6-3,TGTGCCAGCAGTTACCAGTCGAACGAACTGTTTTTT,CASSYQSNELFF
15,few,TRBJ2-7,-,TRBV30,TGTGCCTGGAGTGTAAAGGGTATGGGTTTGTGGGAGCAGTACTTC,CAWSVKGMGLWEQYF
13,many,TRBJ1-2,-,TRBV19,TGTGCCAGCAGAAGGGGGATAGGGGATGGCTACACCTTC,CASRRGIGDGYTF
16,few,TRBJ1-4,-,TRBV28,TGTGCCAGCAGTTTCAATCGGTACAGTCCCTTTGAAAAACTGTTTTTT,CASSFNRYSPFEKLFF
21,-,TRBJ2-3,TRBD2,TRBV28,TGTGCCAGCAGTTCCCTGTGGGGACTAGCGGGAGGCAGGACTAGCACAGATACGCAGTATTTT,CASSSLWGLAGGRTSTDTQYF
14,many,TRBJ1-5,-,TRBV27,TGTGCCAGCAGTTTAAACAGGGTGGGACAGCCCCAGCATTTT,CASSLNRVGQPQHF
17,-,TRBJ2-3,TRBD2,TRBV6-5,TGTGCCAGCAGTTACTCGTCCGTGGGAGGGATCACAGATACGCAGTATTTT,CASSYSSVGGITDTQYF
16,-,TRBJ1-4,-,TRBV2,TGTGCCAGCCGCCAGGGTGGCGGTGCAACTAATGAAAAACTGTTTTTT,CASRQGGGATNEKLFF
12,few,TRBJ1-2,-,TRBV20-1,TGCAGTGCTAGACCTGGCACCTATGGCTACACCTTC,CSARPGTYGYTF
18,-,TRBJ1-6,TRBD1,TRBV20-1,TGCAGTGCTAGAGCGAGCGAGGGGACAGGGGGAAATAATTCACCCCTCCACTTT,CSARASEGTGGNNSPLHF
15,-,TRBJ1-6,TRBD1,TRBV7-6,TGTGCCAGCAGTCCTGACAGGGGGGATAATTCACCCCTCCACTTT,CASSPDRGDNSPLHF
16,many,TRBJ1-5,TRBD1,TRBV6-2/TRBV6-3,TGTGCCAGCACGGACAGGGGCCGATCCCTCAATCAGCCCCAGCATTTT,CASTDRGRSLNQPQHF
15,many,TRBJ2-1,TRBD2,TRBV6-2/TRBV6-3,TGTGCCAGCAGTTCGGCTAGCGGGAGTCTTGATGAGCAGTTCTTC,CASSSASGSLDEQFF
15,few,TRBJ1-1,-,TRBV19,TGTGCCAGTAGAAGTGTCCGGTCTGAAAGGTCTGAAGCTTTCTTT,CASRSVRSERSEAFF
13,many,TRBJ2-1,-,TRBV14,TGTGCCAGCAGACCTTCTTTGGGGAATGAGCAGTTCTTC,CASRPSLGNEQFF
16,few,TRBJ2-4,-,TRBV20-1,TGCAGTGCTAACTCTGACAGGCCTGGAGGTCAAAACATTCAGTACTTC,CSANSDRPGGQNIQYF
19,-,TRBJ2-1,-,TRBV12-5,TGTGCTAGTGGTTTGGTACCGCTATGGGGACGGGGTGAGGACAATGAGCAGTTCTTC,CASGLVPLWGRGEDNEQFF
18,-,TRBJ2-1,-,TRBV6-1,TGTGCCAGCAGACCACGTCCCCGGGACTTCAGCTCCTACAATGAGCAGTTCTTC,CASRPRPRDFSSYNEQFF
18,-,TRBJ1-4,TRBD1,TRBV3-1,TGTGCCAGCAGCCCCTACCTGGGACAGGCCGGGGCTAATGAAAAACTGTTTTTT,CASSPYLGQAGANEKLFF
14,many,TRBJ2-3,TRBD2,TRBV6-1,TGTGCCAGTATTCTAGCGGCCAGCACAGATACGCAGTATTTT,CASILAASTDTQYF
15,-,TRBJ2-7,-,TRBV5-6,TGTGCCAGCAGCTTGTGGGAGAGCCGCTCCTACGAGCAGTACTTC,CASSLWESRSYEQYF
12,-,TRBJ1-4,-,TRBV24-1,TGTGCCACCAGGGGACCTAATGAAAAACTGCTTTTT,CATRGPNEKLLF
10,many,TRBJ2-1,-,TRBV2,TGTGCCAGCATTAGCGTGTCGCAGTTCTTC,CASISVSQFF
15,few,TRBJ1-1,-,TRBV18,TGTGCCAGCTCACCACTAGATGGTTTGAACACTGAAGCTTTCTTT,CASSPLDGLNTEAFF
16,many,TRBJ2-3,TRBD2,TRBV7-3,TGTGCCAGCAGCGCTTGGGGCGGCGGGAGCGCAGATACGCAGTATTTT,CASSAWGGGSADTQYF
13,few,TRBJ1-4,-,TRBV2,TGTGCCAGCAGTTCACAGGGAAGTGAAAAACTGTTTTTT,CASSSQGSEKLFF
14,few,TRBJ1-3,-,TRBV9,TGTGCCAGCAGCGACGGACAGCCCGGAAACACCATATATTTT,CASSDGQPGNTIYF
16,-,TRBJ2-3,-,TRBV28,TGTGCCAGCAGTTTCCCTGGCAGGGAGGACACAGATACGCAGTATTTT,CASSFPGREDTDTQYF
12,many,TRBJ2-1,-,TRBV7-9,TGTGCCAGCAGCTTTAGGGTAGAAGCGGAGTTCTTC,CASSFRVEAEFF
14,-,TRBJ2-5,-,TRBV5-1,TGCGCCAGCAGCGGGCCGAATCAGCAAGAGACCCAGTACTTC,CASSGPNQQETQYF
13,many,TRBJ2-1,-,TRBV6-2/TRBV6-3,TGTGCCAGCAGTTATCTTGAGGGTTACGAGCAGTTCTTC,CASSYLEGYEQFF
13,few,TRBJ1-2,TRBD1,TRBV20-1,TGCAGTGCTAGAGTGGAGGGGGCGGGGGGCTACACCTTC,CSARVEGAGGYTF
11,few,TRBJ2-4,TRBD1,TRBV12-3/TRBV12-4,TGTGCCAGCAGAGCAGGGGGTCATCAGTACTTC,CASRAGGHQYF
14,many,TRBJ1-1,-,TRBV6-1,TGTGCCAGCAGTTTTCAGGGTTATAACACTGAAGCTTTCTTT,CASSFQGYNTEAFF
16,-,TRBJ2-1,TRBD2,TRBV6-5,TGTGCCAGCAGTAACTCCGGGACTAGCCTATACAATGAGCAGTTCTTC,CASSNSGTSLYNEQFF
16,few,TRBJ2-3,TRBD1,TRBV24-1,TGTGCCACCAGTGACGAGGGGACAGGGATCACAGATACGCAGTATTTT,CATSDEGTGITDTQYF